What follows are 2 T cell receptor beta chains derived from one specimen sequenced in a study of Tregs in tolerant kidney transplant recipients. TCRdb's table, derived via immunoSEQ multiplex PCR, lists solely in-frame clones and lacks some. The sample lists just under 65,000 clones; more than 95% were seen once. The sample consisted of Tregs from blood, taken before the transplant. The receptors were sampled from a human donor who received a combined kidney and bone marrow transplant.

The V call is TRBV28, the J call TRBJ1-5, with 8 bases matching TRBD1. The CDR3 loop spans 16 amino acids. J lost 0 bases, V lost 5 bases, and 6 bases had no gene match. Germline CDR1 MDHEN, CDR2 SYDVKM. This chain's CDR3 is CASSPPTGASNQPQHF. CDR3 DNA: TGTGCCAGCAGTCCTCCGACAGGGGCTAGCAATCAGCCCCAGCATTTT. The whole variable domain, remainder taken from reference TRBV28 and TRBJ1-5, is DVKVTQSSRYLVKRTGEKVFLECVQDMDHENMFWYRQDPGLGLRLIYFSYDVKMKEKGDIPEGYSVSREKKERFSLILESASTNQTSMYLCASSPPTGASNQPQHFGDGTRLSIL.

The genes are TRBV7-6 and TRBJ2-7, with TRBD1 identical over 7 bases. Trimming at V came to 1 base and at J to 3 bases, leaving 0 bases not matched to a gene. From germline, CDR1 is SGHVS and CDR2 FNYEAQ. This CDR3 is 13 amino acids long. The CDR3 nucleotides read TGTGCCAGCAGCTTAGACAGGGGCTACGAGCAGTACTTC. This codes for CASSLDRGYEQYF.